This T cell receptor (beta chain) was identified in a study of blood T cells in healthy people across ages. This clonotype has more than one count but fewer than ten. The target antigen is unknown. The ends were cut back, 5 bases at V and 12 bases at J, with 8 bases in the middle. This CDR3 is built from 11 residues. Study results and caveats: Naive T cell percentage by flow cytometry tracked strongly with beta diversity.

A J-beta primer mix and a sample-barcoded 5' primer were used in a second PCR of roughly 6 to 12 cycles. One entry per CDR3 protein, called by TCRdb with MiXCR from the 5' RACE reads. The table shows hundreds of thousands of distinct CDR3 sequences, with 45% to 55% occurring only once. The chain uses TRBV12-3 or TRBV12-4 and TRBJ1-6; D unclear. The source is a man older than 75 in good health. The source material was blood. The CDR3 nucleotides read TGTGCCAGCAGTGAGGACGGACCCCTCCACTTT. Translation: CASSEDGPLHF.